Sequencing of this T cell receptor beta chain was carried out in a study of cytomegalovirus exposure and HLA in healthy donors. Points from the study as a whole: TCR beta chain V- and J-gene trimming was linked, in a later analysis, to a missense variant in DCLRE1C. Later work associated fewer than 20,000 TCR beta sequences with HLA alleles at 0.05 false discovery rate.

Researchers ran the PCR with 60 Vbeta and 13 Jbeta primers. Sequencing used immunoSEQ multiplex PCR; TCRdb keeps in-frame clones, though not all of them. The sample gives approximately 110,000 clones, around 79% of which show up once; approximately 4.1% is in the top ten. Healthy people donating bone marrow made up the donors. Germline V CDR1 and CDR2: MNHNS, SASEGT. With 1 base removed from V and 5 bases from J, the gap between germline ends came to 11 bases. The CDR3 contains 14 residues. On this clone: Its specificity is unknown.

The sample comprised PBMCs. This TCR was sampled from a woman aged 40 to 50 in good health and CMV-seronegative. The J gene is TRBJ1-1, the V gene TRBV6-1, with D possibly being TRBD1 (5 bases). The CDR3: CASSEGGGLTEAFF. The CDR3 region has the DNA TGTGCCAGCAGTGAAGGGGGGGGTTTGACTGAAGCTTTCTTT.